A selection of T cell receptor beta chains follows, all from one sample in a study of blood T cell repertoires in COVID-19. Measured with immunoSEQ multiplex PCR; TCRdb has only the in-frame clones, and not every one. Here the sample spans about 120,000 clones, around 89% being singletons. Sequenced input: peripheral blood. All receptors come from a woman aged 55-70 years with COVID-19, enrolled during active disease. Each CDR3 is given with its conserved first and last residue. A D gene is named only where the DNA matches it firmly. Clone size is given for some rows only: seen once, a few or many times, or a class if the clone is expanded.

CDR3 protein: CASSYQGSTDTQYF; CDR3 DNA: TGTGCCAGCAGTTACCAGGGATCCACAGATACGCAGTATTTT; J gene: TRBJ2-3; clone size: .; D gene: .; V gene: TRBV6-2/TRBV6-3
CDR3 protein: CASSLARQGGNTIYF; CDR3 DNA: TGTGCCAGCAGCTTAGCGCGGCAGGGCGGAAACACCATATATTTT; J gene: TRBJ1-3; clone size: .; D gene: .; V gene: TRBV7-9
CDR3 protein: CATSRDPRTGRDTIYF; CDR3 DNA: TGTGCCACCAGCAGAGACCCTCGGACGGGGAGGGACACCATATATTTT; J gene: TRBJ1-3; clone size: .; D gene: .; V gene: TRBV15
CDR3 protein: CSAQGTYGYTF; CDR3 DNA: TGCAGTGCCCAGGGGACCTATGGCTACACCTTC; J gene: TRBJ1-2; clone size: .; D gene: .; V gene: TRBV20-1
CDR3 protein: CASSLDPGAGYTF; CDR3 DNA: TGTGCCAGCAGCTTAGATCCAGGTGCTGGCTACACCTTC; J gene: TRBJ1-2; clone size: .; D gene: .; V gene: TRBV11-2
CDR3 protein: CASSEPAGGPDNEQFF; CDR3 DNA: TGTGCCAGCAGTGAACCAGCGGGGGGGCCGGACAATGAGCAGTTCTTC; J gene: TRBJ2-1; clone size: .; D gene: TRBD2; V gene: TRBV25-1
CDR3 protein: CASSLNHGEPQHF; CDR3 DNA: TGTGCCAGCAGCTTGAATCATGGAGAGCCCCAGCATTTT; J gene: TRBJ1-5; clone size: .; D gene: .; V gene: TRBV7-8
CDR3 protein: CASSRGQGALSGANVLTF; CDR3 DNA: TGCGCCAGCAGCAGAGGACAGGGGGCACTATCTGGGGCCAACGTCCTGACTTTC; J gene: TRBJ2-6; clone size: .; D gene: TRBD1; V gene: TRBV5-1
CDR3 protein: CASSLAGLDTIYF; CDR3 DNA: TGTGCCAGCAGCTTGGCAGGGTTAGACACCATATATTTT; J gene: TRBJ1-3; clone size: .; D gene: .; V gene: TRBV5-4
CDR3 protein: CASSQLGQAKNIQYF; CDR3 DNA: TGTGCCAGCAGCCAACTTGGGCAGGCGAAAAACATTCAGTACTTC; J gene: TRBJ2-4; clone size: .; D gene: .; V gene: TRBV6-5
CDR3 protein: CASSLGTSGGAELFF; CDR3 DNA: TGTGCCAGCAGCCTCGGGACTAGCGGGGGGGCGGAGCTGTTTTTT; J gene: TRBJ2-2; clone size: .; D gene: TRBD2; V gene: TRBV9
CDR3 protein: CSVAGTPINYGYTF; CDR3 DNA: TGCAGCGTCGCTGGGACACCAATTAACTATGGCTACACCTTC; J gene: TRBJ1-2; clone size: .; D gene: .; V gene: TRBV29-1
CDR3 protein: CASSSSGTGGSPLHF; CDR3 DNA: TGTGCCAGCAGCTCCTCCGGGACAGGTGGTTCACCCCTCCACTTT; J gene: TRBJ1-6; clone size: .; D gene: TRBD1; V gene: TRBV7-2
CDR3 protein: CSVADRAGQPQHF; CDR3 DNA: TGCAGCGTAGCGGACAGGGCGGGTCAGCCCCAGCATTTT; J gene: TRBJ1-5; clone size: .; D gene: TRBD1; V gene: TRBV29-1
CDR3 protein: CASSLGYRFSNYGYTF; CDR3 DNA: TGTGCCAGCAGCTTAGGGTACAGATTCTCTAACTATGGCTACACCTTC; J gene: TRBJ1-2; clone size: once; D gene: .; V gene: TRBV7-2
CDR3 protein: CASSVYGTGVSVYNEQFF; CDR3 DNA: TGTGCCAGTAGTGTTTACGGGACAGGGGTTTCCGTTTACAATGAGCAGTTCTTC; J gene: TRBJ2-1; clone size: .; D gene: TRBD1; V gene: TRBV19
CDR3 protein: CASSLAGGLNEQFF; CDR3 DNA: TGTGCCAGCAGTCTAGCGGGGGGCCTAAATGAGCAGTTCTTC; J gene: TRBJ2-1; clone size: .; D gene: TRBD2; V gene: TRBV3-1/TRBV3-2
CDR3 protein: CASSKQQGAGNEQFF; CDR3 DNA: TGTGCCAGCAGTAAACAACAGGGGGCAGGCAATGAGCAGTTCTTC; J gene: TRBJ2-1; clone size: .; D gene: TRBD1; V gene: TRBV2
CDR3 protein: CASSARGQGMEKLFF; CDR3 DNA: TGTGCCAGCAGCGCCCGGGGACAGGGGATGGAAAAACTGTTTTTT; J gene: TRBJ1-4; clone size: .; D gene: TRBD1; V gene: TRBV9
CDR3 protein: CASSSITGGAGYTF; CDR3 DNA: TGTGCCAGCAGCTCGATAACAGGGGGCGCTGGCTACACCTTC; J gene: TRBJ1-2; clone size: .; D gene: TRBD1; V gene: TRBV11-2
CDR3 protein: CASSQDFGGAGETQYF; CDR3 DNA: TGTGCCAGCAGCCAAGATTTCGGGGGGGCGGGAGAGACCCAGTACTTC; J gene: TRBJ2-5; clone size: .; D gene: TRBD2; V gene: TRBV3-1/TRBV3-2
CDR3 protein: CASSLARGAGGKDGYTF; CDR3 DNA: TGTGCCAGCAGCTTGGCCCGGGGAGCAGGGGGCAAGGATGGCTACACCTTC; J gene: TRBJ1-2; clone size: .; D gene: TRBD1; V gene: TRBV5-4
CDR3 protein: CASSQVGGDHNEQFF; CDR3 DNA: TGTGCCAGCAGCCAAGTTGGGGGGGACCACAATGAGCAGTTCTTC; J gene: TRBJ2-1; clone size: .; D gene: TRBD2; V gene: TRBV4-2
CDR3 protein: CASSRNLAGGLETQYF; CDR3 DNA: TGTGCCAGCAGTCGCAATCTAGCGGGGGGGCTTGAGACCCAGTACTTC; J gene: TRBJ2-5; clone size: .; D gene: TRBD2; V gene: TRBV6-6
CDR3 protein: CASSPTGGTRQGGYTF; CDR3 DNA: TGCGCCAGCAGTCCTACGGGGGGGACCAGGCAGGGTGGCTACACCTTC; J gene: TRBJ1-2; clone size: .; D gene: .; V gene: TRBV4-3
CDR3 protein: CASSDQGAPGYTF; CDR3 DNA: TGTGCCAGCAGTGACCAGGGGGCGCCCGGCTACACCTTC; J gene: TRBJ1-2; clone size: .; D gene: TRBD1; V gene: TRBV6-1
CDR3 protein: CASSVQGSYNSPLHF; CDR3 DNA: TGTGCCAGTAGTGTACAGGGCTCCTATAATTCACCCCTCCACTTT; J gene: TRBJ1-6; clone size: .; D gene: .; V gene: TRBV19
CDR3 protein: CASSKRQGSTNEKLFF; CDR3 DNA: TGTGCCAGCAGCAAGCGACAGGGTTCAACTAATGAAAAACTGTTTTTT; J gene: TRBJ1-4; clone size: few; D gene: TRBD1; V gene: TRBV2
CDR3 protein: CARSLPQLAGETYEQYF; CDR3 DNA: TGTGCCAGAAGCTTGCCCCAACTAGCGGGGGAAACTTACGAGCAGTACTTC; J gene: TRBJ2-7; clone size: .; D gene: TRBD2; V gene: TRBV5-3
CDR3 protein: CASSIVRVTYNEQFF; CDR3 DNA: TGTGCCAGTAGTATAGTTCGGGTTACCTACAATGAGCAGTTCTTC; J gene: TRBJ2-1; clone size: once; D gene: .; V gene: TRBV19
CDR3 protein: CAISEGAGNQFF; CDR3 DNA: TGTGCCATCAGTGAAGGCGCAGGGAACCAGTTCTTC; J gene: TRBJ2-1; clone size: .; D gene: .; V gene: TRBV10-3
CDR3 protein: CASSGLGRMGEKLFF; CDR3 DNA: TGTGCCAGCAGTGGGCTTGGCAGGATGGGTGAAAAACTGTTTTTT; J gene: TRBJ1-4; clone size: .; D gene: .; V gene: TRBV2
CDR3 protein: CSVWDRGYEQYF; CDR3 DNA: TGCAGCGTGTGGGACAGGGGCTACGAGCAGTACTTC; J gene: TRBJ2-7; clone size: once; D gene: TRBD1; V gene: TRBV29-1
CDR3 protein: CASSLASENTEAFF; CDR3 DNA: TGCGCCAGCAGCTTGGCCAGCGAGAACACTGAAGCTTTCTTT; J gene: TRBJ1-1; clone size: once; D gene: .; V gene: TRBV5-1
CDR3 protein: CASSSGQSYEQYF; CDR3 DNA: TGTGCCAGCAGCTCGGGACAGTCCTACGAGCAGTACTTC; J gene: TRBJ2-7; clone size: .; D gene: TRBD1; V gene: TRBV7-2
CDR3 protein: CASSPPRDSYNEQFF; CDR3 DNA: TGTGCCAGCTCACCCCCCCGTGACAGTTACAATGAGCAGTTCTTC; J gene: TRBJ2-1; clone size: .; D gene: .; V gene: TRBV18
CDR3 protein: CAIRGQSTGELFF; CDR3 DNA: TGTGCCATCAGAGGACAGTCTACCGGGGAGCTGTTTTTT; J gene: TRBJ2-2; clone size: .; D gene: .; V gene: TRBV10-3
CDR3 protein: CASSYDHAGSHEQYF; CDR3 DNA: TGTGCCAGCAGTTATGATCATGCGGGCTCCCACGAGCAGTACTTC; J gene: TRBJ2-7; clone size: .; D gene: .; V gene: TRBV6-2/TRBV6-3
CDR3 protein: CASSFSTANYGYTF; CDR3 DNA: TGTGCCAGCAGCTTTAGTACAGCTAACTATGGCTACACCTTC; J gene: TRBJ1-2; clone size: .; D gene: .; V gene: TRBV5-4
CDR3 protein: CASSVGDTGQETQYF; CDR3 DNA: TGTGCCAGCAGCGTAGGGGACACAGGCCAAGAGACCCAGTACTTC; J gene: TRBJ2-5; clone size: .; D gene: .; V gene: TRBV9
CDR3 protein: CASSKGTLRTDTQYF; CDR3 DNA: TGTGCCAGCAGCAAGGGGACTTTACGCACAGATACGCAGTATTTT; J gene: TRBJ2-3; clone size: once; D gene: .; V gene: TRBV7-3